This T cell receptor beta chain is drawn from a study of identical twins. The V gene's germline CDR1 is LGHDT and CDR2 YNNKEL (reference sequence). Trimming shortened V by 3 bases and J by 11 bases, and 16 bases separated the two germline ends. This CDR3 has 13 residues. TCRdb reanalysed the 5' RACE reads using MiXCR and keeps one entry per CDR3 protein. Of around 1.7 million distinct CDR3 sequences in the sample, 32% are singletons; the top ten hold more than 0.25%. This receptor was taken from a newborn girl in good health. The sequencing input was cord blood. This chain links TRBV3-1 with TRBJ2-5; no clear D. The CDR3 nucleotides are TGTGCCAGCAGCCACAATCCGGGTAATGAGCAGTACTTC. Its protein product is CASSHNPGNEQYF.